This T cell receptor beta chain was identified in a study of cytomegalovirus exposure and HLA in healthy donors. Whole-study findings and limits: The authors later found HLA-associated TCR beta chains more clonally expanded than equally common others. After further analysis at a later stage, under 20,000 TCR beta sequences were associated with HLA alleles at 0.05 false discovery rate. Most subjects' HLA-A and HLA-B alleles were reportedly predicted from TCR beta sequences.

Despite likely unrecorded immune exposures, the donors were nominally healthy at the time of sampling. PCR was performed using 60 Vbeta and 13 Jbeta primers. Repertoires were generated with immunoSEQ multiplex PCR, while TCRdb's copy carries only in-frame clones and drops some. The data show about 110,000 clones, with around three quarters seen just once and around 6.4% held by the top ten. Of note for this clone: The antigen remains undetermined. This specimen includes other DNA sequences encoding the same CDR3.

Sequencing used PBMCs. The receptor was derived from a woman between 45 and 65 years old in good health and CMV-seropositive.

The CDR3 reads CASSLAGGRETQYF. The CDR3 DNA reads as TGTGCCAGCAGTCTAGCCGGGGGGCGAGAGACCCAGTACTTC. The genes are TRBV7-9 and TRBJ2-5; maybe TRBD2 (7 bases). The CDR3 has 14 amino acids. The V gene's germline CDR1 is SEHNR and CDR2 FQNEAQ (reference sequence). Deletions cut 6 bases from V and 4 bases from J, with 15 bases between. Supplemented by reference TRBV7-9 and TRBJ2-5, the full variable domain reads DTGVSQNPRHKITKRGQNVTFRCDPISEHNRLYWYRQTLGQGPEFLTYFQNEAQLEKSRLLSDRFSAERPKGSFSTLEIQRTEQGDSAMYLCASSLAGGRETQYFGPGTRLLVL.